The 6 T cell receptor beta chains below all came from one sample that was sequenced in a study of beta chain features in type 1 diabetes. The study reverse transcribed the entire isolated RNA, so it sequenced expressed TCRB transcripts. Repertoires were generated with immunoSEQ multiplex PCR, while TCRdb's copy carries only in-frame clones and drops some. The sample has about 660,000 clones, more than 13% seen once. The antigens of these receptors remain unknown. Whole-study findings and limits: Type 1 diabetes patients had moderately but significantly shorter TCRB CDR3s in all four CD4+ subsets.

Sequencing was performed on naive CD4+ T cells from blood. These receptors originate from a man younger than 35 with type 1 diabetes.

The V and J genes are TRBV7-2 and TRBJ2-2; 7 bases agree with TRBD1. J gave up 7 bases and V 4 bases, and 9 bases lay outside the gene matches. Per the germline V gene, CDR1 is SGHTA and CDR2 is FQGNSA. CDR3 length: 15 amino acids. CDR3 sequence reads: CASSSDLAGGGELFF. The CDR3 DNA sequence: TGTGCCAGCAGCTCTGATCTAGCAGGGGGCGGGGAGCTGTTTTTT.

The rearrangement joins TRBV19 to TRBJ2-5, with D unresolved. The CDR3 extends over 12 amino acids. Germline V CDR1 and CDR2: LNHDA, SQIVND (reference sequence). Trimming removed 2 bases at V and 2 bases at J, with 3 bases between. The CDR3 is CASSIRQETQYF. The DNA for the CDR3 is TGTGCCAGTAGTATACGGCAAGAGACCCAGTACTTC.

The sample holds a few counts of this clone. This sequence joins TRBV5-1 and TRBJ2-1, with D possibly being TRBD1 or TRBD2 (5 bases each). V lost 4 bases, J lost 5 bases, and 10 bases lay in between. The CDR3 spans 13 residues. CDR1 SGHRS and CDR2 YFSETQ come from the germline V gene. The CDR3: CASSQGDDNEQFF. In DNA, the CDR3 is TGCGCCAGCAGCCAAGGGGACGACAATGAGCAGTTCTTC.

The J gene is TRBJ1-2, the V gene TRBV27; TRBD1 might be the D (5 bases). This CDR3 comprises 17 residues. The V and J ends lost 0 bases and 8 bases respectively, with 22 bases between them. Looked up from germline, CDR1 is MNHEY and CDR2 is SMNVEV (reference sequence). This CDR3 reads CASSLSPHSQGRGGYTF. The CDR3 DNA reads as TGTGCCAGCAGTTTATCCCCTCATTCTCAGGGCCGCGGAGGCTACACCTTC.

The V and J genes are TRBV21-1 and TRBJ1-1. TRBV21-1 is marked as a pseudogene. The CDR3 length is 14 residues. CDR3 region: CATTSGYGTTEAFF. The CDR3 nucleotides are TGTGCCACCACTTCCGGGTATGGTACCACTGAAGCTTTCTTT.

The chain has TRBV25-1 and TRBJ1-3; D unclear. The length of the CDR3 is 14 residues. Trimming shortened V by 3 bases and J by 0 bases, and 6 bases separated the two germline ends. Germline V lookup: CDR1 MGHDK, CDR2 SYGVNS. CDR3 in amino acids: CASSDRNSGNTIYF. CDR3 DNA sequence: TGTGCCAGCAGTGACCGAAACTCTGGAAACACCATATATTTT.